Reported below is one T cell receptor (beta chain). Which antigen it targets is not known. Per-base quality was not reported, and no clone a single base away is much larger than it. The CDR3 regions of human TCRbeta chains were analyzed by immunosequencing. For the original study's pipeline: Repertoire TCRs were matched against a reference library of SARS-CoV-2-specific TCRs generated with the MIRA antigen-specificity platform. Breadth meant the fraction of unique TCRs that were SARS-CoV-2-associated, whereas depth meant the fraction of total T cells that were SARS-CoV-2-associated. Using the MIRA data, each spike-specific TCR was assigned both to the spike region to which the TCR was reactive and to a CD4 or CD8 class. Log10-transformed breadth and depth values were compared by one-way ANOVA with Sidak's multiple comparisons tests. TCRdb took over this immuneACCESS table, retaining in-frame rearrangements with V and J assigned. Such tables are incomplete; in checked studies, under half of the missing clones stem from an unresolved V gene, and the remainder is unexplained. V and J calls plus clone size are reproduced from that table; the DNA served to infer D and trimming. This sample gives some 58,000 clones in total; 80% of them show up just once. The leading ten clones occupy roughly 4.9% of the sample.

The time point label, read with the paper, signifies: about 28 days (+/-7) after the second vaccine dose. Because spike-specific TCR depth and breadth did not differ between the two schedules, AZD1222 recipients who got a second dose at roughly 4 weeks were pooled with those who got a second dose at roughly 12 weeks. Samples from vaccinated people were obtained from the UK trials COV001 and COV002, which included a single-blind randomized controlled phase 2/3 trial of AZD1222 (ChAdOx1 nCoV-19) in healthy adults. For TCRbeta chain sequencing, PBMC samples from trial participants were taken at day 0 and at day 28 after the second dose. The data originate from a study of T cell responses to AZD1222 COVID-19 vaccine (dated by TCRdb to the early 2020s). In terms of the full investigation: TCR sequencing covered some 240 trial participants: 207 given two doses of AZD1222 and 26 given two doses of MenACWY control vaccine. Trial participants were enrolled by age into 18-55, 56-69 and 70-plus year subgroups, with approximately 150, 30 and 60 TCR-sequenced participants respectively. General conclusions and limits of the study: CD4 TCRs associated with the vaccine covered the entire spike protein, and the dominant responses were in regions 160-218 and 743-854. The 56-69-year group was small, and its depth increase did not reach significance, likely because of low power. Reportedly, close to half of the unique spike-specific TCRs recognized epitopes lying outside the regions that are mutated in the B.1.351 and B.1.1.7 variants. Participants were mostly white British and included more females than males, and it was suggested by the authors that clonal diversity may have been underestimated. Conclusions about previously exposed vaccinees are limited because only six or seven AZD1222 recipients were SARS-CoV-2 seropositive at baseline. Because no samples from the day 14 peak response were available, repertoires could be characterized only after the peak T cell response. A significant rise in spike-specific TCR breadth and depth was observed after two AZD1222 doses relative to day 0 and relative to MenACWY recipients.

Germline trimming: 5 bases from V, 3 bases from J; junction bases outside gene matches: 6. Inclusive of the bounding cysteine and phenylalanine, the CDR3 is 14 residues long. Of all the DNA, just the CDR3 is kept, 42 bases in frame from base 1. CDR1 SGHVS and CDR2 FNYEAQ were looked up in the germline V gene. The sequence came from an adult who received the AZD1222 COVID-19 vaccine. Material: peripheral blood, obtained 28 days after the second AZD1222 dose. This chain is built from TRBV7-6 and TRBJ1-1, and 7 junction bases match TRBD1. The DNA sequence is as follows: TGTGCCAGCAGCCCAGGGGGTTTAGACACTGAAGCTTTCTTT. Translation gives CASSPGGLDTEAFF.